A single sample is the source of the 10 T cell receptor beta chains below, sequenced in a study of blood T cell repertoires in COVID-19. Profiling relied on immunoSEQ multiplex PCR, and the TCRdb table lists in-frame clones only, not all of them. The sample consists of more than 50,000 clones, 90% of them appearing once. The material sequenced was peripheral blood. These receptors were taken from a man at least 80 years old with acute or convalescent COVID-19.

V is TRBV6-1 and J is TRBJ1-2; D gene unclear. Germline CDR1 and CDR2: MNHNS and SASEGT. The CDR3 totals 14 residues. Trimming removed 0 bases at V and 6 bases at J, with 11 bases between. CDR3 nucleotide sequence: TGTGCCAGCAGTGAAGCGGCAGGCGGGGATGGCTACACCTTC. Residues: CASSEAAGGDGYTF.

The V gene is TRBV5-1, the J gene TRBJ2-2, with D perhaps matching TRBD2 (7 bases). The CDR3 has 15 residues. The V and J ends lost 3 bases and 6 bases respectively, with 15 bases between them. From germline, CDR1 is SGHRS and CDR2 YFSETQ. The CDR3: CASSWGGDGPGELFF. The CDR3 bases are TGCGCCAGCAGCTGGGGGGGCGACGGGCCCGGGGAGCTGTTTTTT.

The chain employs TRBV3-1 (or the pseudogene TRBV3-2) and TRBJ2-1; the match to TRBD1 covers 8 bases. There are 12 residues in the CDR3. CDR1 is LGHDT, CDR2 YNNKEL, per germline (reference sequence). Unmatched junction bases numbered 2, after V lost 6 bases and J lost 7 bases. The CDR3 DNA reads as TGTGCCAGCAGACAGGGGGTAAATGAGCAGTTCTTC. This sequence encodes CASRQGVNEQFF.

This CDR3 reads CASSQDVRQGEAFF. CDR3 DNA: TGTGCCAGCAGCCAAGATGTTCGGCAGGGTGAAGCTTTCTTT. This chain links TRBV4-2 with TRBJ1-1, with D possibly matching TRBD1 (5 bases). Trimming cost V 0 bases and J 7 bases, with 12 bases left between them. This CDR3 spans 14 amino acids. Germline lookup yields CDR1 LGHNA and CDR2 YNFKEQ.

The table lists this clone with a count of one. The chain uses TRBV5-6 and TRBJ2-5; TRBD2 matches at 10 bases. J gave up 0 bases and V 2 bases, and 10 bases lay outside the gene matches. Germline V gives CDR1 SGHDT, CDR2 YYEEEE. This CDR3 comprises 18 residues. For the CDR3, the DNA is TGTGCCAGCAGCTTCTATAGCGGGGGGAATAACAACCAAGAGACCCAGTACTTC. Translation gives CASSFYSGGNNNQETQYF. The full variable domain, completed using reference TRBV5-6 and TRBJ2-5, is DAGVTQSPTHLIKTRGQQVTLRCSPKSGHDTVSWYQQALGQGPQFIFQYYEEEERQRGNFPDRFSGHQFPNYSSELNVNALLLGDSALYLCASSFYSGGNNNQETQYFGPGTRLLVL.

The chain has TRBV28 and TRBJ2-7; TRBD1 matches 7 bases. CDR1 is MDHEN, CDR2 SYDVKM, per germline. The CDR3 sequence is 14 residues long. Trimming removed 2 bases from V and 3 bases from J; junction bases left unmatched: 4. CDR3 in DNA: TGTGCCAGCAGTTTAACAGGGGACCTCTACGAGCAGTACTTC. It encodes CASSLTGDLYEQYF.

Concerning this clone itself: A read error may produce the germline difference seen at one junction end. V is TRBV29-1 and J is TRBJ2-5, with D possibly TRBD2 on 6 matching bases. This CDR3 is 15 amino acids long. Germline V gene lookup returns CDR1 SQVTM and CDR2 ANQGSEA. The CDR3 spells CSVETGRGLQATQYF. The DNA of the CDR3 is TGCAGCGTTGAAACTGGACGGGGACTGCAAGCGACCCAGTACTTC.

The chain couples TRBV3-1 (or the pseudogene TRBV3-2) to TRBJ2-5; a weak D match, TRBD1 (7 bases). Per the germline V gene, CDR1 is LGHDT and CDR2 is YNNKEL (reference sequence). The CDR3 consists of 15 residues. V lost 0 bases to trimming and J lost 3 bases, with 11 bases between them. DNA for the CDR3: TGTGCCAGCAGCCAAGATCTCAGGGGGGAAGAGACCCAGTACTTC. Encoded protein: CASSQDLRGEETQYF.

In its sample, this clone is medium-sized (0.01 to 0.1%). The identical CDR3 is also encoded by other nucleotide sequences in the sample. The rearrangement links TRBV5-1 to TRBJ1-5; D not certain. The length of the CDR3 is 15 residues. CDR1 and CDR2 from the germline V gene are SGHRS and YFSETQ. V lost 0 bases to trimming and J lost 2 bases, with 9 bases between them. CDR3 residues: CASSLAGGGNQPQHF. The CDR3 nucleotides read TGCGCCAGCAGCTTGGCTGGTGGAGGCAATCAGCCCCAGCATTTT. Drawing the rest from reference TRBV5-1 and TRBJ1-5, the complete variable domain is KAGVTQTPRYLIKTRGQQVTLSCSPISGHRSVSWYQQTPGQGLQFLFEYFSETQRNKGNFPGRFSGRQFSNSRSEMNVSTLELGDSALYLCASSLAGGGNQPQHFGDGTRLSIL.

V gene TRBV6-5 combines with J gene TRBJ1-1, with 8 positions matching TRBD1. The V and J ends lost 5 bases and 11 bases, in that order; junction bases with no gene match: 10. Germline V lookup: CDR1 MNHEY, CDR2 SVGAGI. CDR3 size: 13 residues. CDR3 in amino acids: CASSTDRGRSAFF. The CDR3 DNA reads as TGTGCCAGCAGTACTGACAGGGGTAGGAGCGCTTTCTTT.